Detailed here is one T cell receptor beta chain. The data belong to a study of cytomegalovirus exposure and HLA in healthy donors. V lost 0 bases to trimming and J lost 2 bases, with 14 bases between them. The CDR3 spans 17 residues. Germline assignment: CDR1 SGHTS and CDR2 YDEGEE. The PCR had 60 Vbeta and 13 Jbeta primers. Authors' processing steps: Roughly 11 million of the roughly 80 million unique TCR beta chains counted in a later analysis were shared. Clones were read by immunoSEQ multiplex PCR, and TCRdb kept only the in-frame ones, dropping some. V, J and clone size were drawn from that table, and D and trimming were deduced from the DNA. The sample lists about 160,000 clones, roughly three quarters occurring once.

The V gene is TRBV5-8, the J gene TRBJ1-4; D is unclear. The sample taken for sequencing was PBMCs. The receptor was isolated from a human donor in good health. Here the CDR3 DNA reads TGTGCCAGCAGCTTGGGATTGGAGGAACTTACTAATGAAAAACTGTTTTTT. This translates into CASSLGLEELTNEKLFF.